A selection of T cell receptor beta chains follows, all from one sample in a study of blood T cells in healthy people across ages. Each CDR3 protein gets one entry after TCRdb re-called the 5' RACE reads with MiXCR. The repertoire holds about a million distinct CDR3 sequences, with roughly half as singletons. The sequenced material came from blood. Receptor source: a woman in her fifties or sixties in good health. Each CDR3 is given with its conserved first and last residue. The D gene is left open where the match is weak. Not all rows give a size; the values are once, few, many and, for expanded clones, a class.

CDR3 protein: CSASRTLVVANEKLFF
CDR3 DNA: TGCAGTGCTAGCCGGACCCTAGTTGTGGCTAATGAAAAACTGTTTTTT
D gene: NA
V gene: TRBV20-1
J gene: TRBJ1-4
clone size: NA

CDR3 protein: CASSYGLNWYEQFF
CDR3 DNA: TGTGCCAGCAGTTACGGCCTAAATTGGTATGAGCAGTTCTTC
D gene: NA
V gene: TRBV6-2/TRBV6-3
J gene: TRBJ2-1
clone size: NA

CDR3 protein: CASSPTLTRTDTQYF
CDR3 DNA: TGTGCCAGCAGCCCGACTCTCACCCGAACAGATACGCAGTATTTT
D gene: NA
V gene: TRBV7-2
J gene: TRBJ2-3
clone size: NA

CDR3 protein: CAWSGTSGYSYEQYF
CDR3 DNA: TGTGCCTGGAGTGGGACTAGCGGTTACTCCTACGAGCAGTACTTC
D gene: TRBD2
V gene: TRBV30
J gene: TRBJ2-7
clone size: NA

CDR3 protein: CASSRSGASYTF
CDR3 DNA: TGTGCCAGCAGCCGGAGTGGGGCGAGCTACACCTTC
D gene: NA
V gene: TRBV11-3
J gene: TRBJ1-2
clone size: NA

CDR3 protein: CASSLLRKLAGGEQFF
CDR3 DNA: TGTGCCAGCAGTTTATTGAGGAAACTAGCGGGAGGTGAGCAGTTCTTC
D gene: TRBD2
V gene: TRBV28
J gene: TRBJ2-1
clone size: few

CDR3 protein: CATSDPARQYTGELFF
CDR3 DNA: TGTGCCACCAGTGACCCGGCCCGACAGTACACCGGGGAGCTGTTTTTT
D gene: NA
V gene: TRBV24-1
J gene: TRBJ2-2
clone size: few

CDR3 protein: CASSQDIPLAGIYNEQFF
CDR3 DNA: TGTGCCAGCAGCCAAGATATCCCTCTAGCGGGCATCTACAATGAGCAGTTCTTC
D gene: TRBD2
V gene: TRBV3-1
J gene: TRBJ2-1
clone size: NA

CDR3 protein: CASSPNGVWETQYF
CDR3 DNA: TGTGCCAGCAGCCCTAATGGCGTTTGGGAGACCCAGTACTTC
D gene: NA
V gene: TRBV4-2
J gene: TRBJ2-5
clone size: NA

CDR3 protein: CASSPPRDRVCNEQFF
CDR3 DNA: TGTGCCAGCAGCCCACCCCGAGATAGGGTTTGCAATGAGCAGTTCTTC
D gene: NA
V gene: TRBV7-2
J gene: TRBJ2-1
clone size: NA

CDR3 protein: CASSPVGRSYEQYF
CDR3 DNA: TGTGCCAGCAGCCCCGTGGGGAGGTCCTACGAGCAGTACTTC
D gene: NA
V gene: TRBV7-9
J gene: TRBJ2-7
clone size: NA

CDR3 protein: CSVLTLDYSPTYEQYF
CDR3 DNA: TGCAGTGTTCTAACACTCGACTACTCCCCCACCTACGAGCAGTACTTC
D gene: NA
V gene: TRBV20-1
J gene: TRBJ2-7
clone size: NA

CDR3 protein: CASSNDPRYYQPQHF
CDR3 DNA: TGTGCCAGCAGCAACGACCCACGGTACTATCAGCCCCAGCATTTT
D gene: NA
V gene: TRBV6-2/TRBV6-3
J gene: TRBJ1-5
clone size: few

CDR3 protein: CASAEEYTGELFF
CDR3 DNA: TGTGCCAGCGCGGAGGAGTACACCGGGGAGCTGTTTTTT
D gene: NA
V gene: TRBV6-2/TRBV6-3
J gene: TRBJ2-2
clone size: NA

CDR3 protein: CASSLDRQAGGYTF
CDR3 DNA: TGTGCCAGCAGCTTAGATCGGCAGGCAGGGGGCTACACCTTC
D gene: NA
V gene: TRBV11-2
J gene: TRBJ1-2
clone size: NA

CDR3 protein: CATSEPPELAGDNEQFF
CDR3 DNA: TGTGCCACCAGTGAACCCCCGGAACTAGCGGGAGACAATGAGCAGTTCTTC
D gene: TRBD2
V gene: TRBV24-1
J gene: TRBJ2-1
clone size: NA

CDR3 protein: CASQGLPNTGELFF
CDR3 DNA: TGTGCCAGCCAGGGACTGCCGAACACCGGGGAGCTGTTTTTT
D gene: NA
V gene: TRBV18
J gene: TRBJ2-2
clone size: once

CDR3 protein: CSVEPRESPDTQYF
CDR3 DNA: TGCAGCGTTGAGCCGAGGGAGTCTCCAGATACGCAGTATTTT
D gene: NA
V gene: TRBV29-1
J gene: TRBJ2-3
clone size: many

CDR3 protein: CASRKLTGVGELFF
CDR3 DNA: TGTGCCAGCAGGAAACTGACAGGGGTCGGGGAGCTGTTTTTT
D gene: TRBD1
V gene: TRBV6-1
J gene: TRBJ2-2
clone size: NA

CDR3 protein: CASSRGLAGFNEQFF
CDR3 DNA: TGTGCCAGCAGCCGCGGACTAGCGGGATTCAATGAGCAGTTCTTC
D gene: TRBD2
V gene: TRBV6-5
J gene: TRBJ2-1
clone size: NA

CDR3 protein: CSAPPASSFGETQYF
CDR3 DNA: TGCAGTGCTCCCCCGGCTAGCAGCTTTGGGGAGACCCAGTACTTC
D gene: NA
V gene: TRBV20-1
J gene: TRBJ2-5
clone size: few

CDR3 protein: CASSPGASGDEQYF
CDR3 DNA: TGTGCCAGCAGTCCCGGGGCTAGCGGGGACGAGCAGTACTTC
D gene: TRBD2
V gene: TRBV27
J gene: TRBJ2-7
clone size: NA

CDR3 protein: CSATLGAGGTQYF
CDR3 DNA: TGCAGTGCTACTCTCGGGGCAGGTGGGACCCAGTACTTC
D gene: NA
V gene: TRBV20-1
J gene: TRBJ2-5
clone size: few

CDR3 protein: CSAGRGQVGQPQHF
CDR3 DNA: TGCAGTGCTGGTAGGGGGCAGGTTGGTCAGCCCCAGCATTTT
D gene: TRBD1
V gene: TRBV20-1
J gene: TRBJ1-5
clone size: NA

CDR3 protein: CASSFGQGYWYEQYF
CDR3 DNA: TGTGCCAGCAGCTTCGGCCAGGGGTATTGGTACGAGCAGTACTTC
D gene: NA
V gene: TRBV5-5
J gene: TRBJ2-7
clone size: NA

CDR3 protein: CASSRGLAGDTDTQYF
CDR3 DNA: TGTGCCAGCAGCCGGGGACTAGCGGGGGACACAGATACGCAGTATTTT
D gene: TRBD2
V gene: TRBV6-5
J gene: TRBJ2-3
clone size: NA

CDR3 protein: CASSFNRGTETQYF
CDR3 DNA: TGTGCCAGCAGCTTTAACAGGGGAACAGAGACCCAGTACTTC
D gene: TRBD1
V gene: TRBV5-6
J gene: TRBJ2-5
clone size: NA

CDR3 protein: CAISELENYGYTF
CDR3 DNA: TGTGCCATCAGTGAACTGGAGAACTATGGCTACACCTTC
D gene: NA
V gene: TRBV10-3
J gene: TRBJ1-2
clone size: NA

CDR3 protein: CASSLAGDRGMLEETQYF
CDR3 DNA: TGTGCCAGCAGCTTAGCGGGGGACAGGGGGATGTTGGAAGAGACCCAGTACTTC
D gene: TRBD1
V gene: TRBV7-2
J gene: TRBJ2-5
clone size: NA

CDR3 protein: CASSPGTSWSSYEQYF
CDR3 DNA: TGTGCCAGCAGTCCCGGGACTAGCTGGAGCTCCTACGAGCAGTACTTC
D gene: TRBD2
V gene: TRBV6-1
J gene: TRBJ2-7
clone size: NA

CDR3 protein: CVSSHGSLVQYF
CDR3 DNA: TGTGTCAGCAGCCATGGTAGCTTAGTGCAGTACTTC
D gene: NA
V gene: TRBV4-2
J gene: TRBJ2-7
clone size: NA

CDR3 protein: CASRLSEPTVREQYF
CDR3 DNA: TGTGCCAGCAGATTATCCGAACCAACGGTGCGCGAGCAGTACTTC
D gene: NA
V gene: TRBV2
J gene: TRBJ2-7
clone size: few

CDR3 protein: CASSVDGYEQYF
CDR3 DNA: TGTGCCAGCAGCGTCGACGGATACGAGCAGTACTTC
D gene: NA
V gene: TRBV9
J gene: TRBJ2-7
clone size: NA

CDR3 protein: CASNLQGAVYNEQFF
CDR3 DNA: TGTGCCAGCAATCTACAGGGGGCAGTCTACAATGAGCAGTTCTTC
D gene: TRBD1
V gene: TRBV2
J gene: TRBJ2-1
clone size: NA

CDR3 protein: CASSTRESTDTQYF
CDR3 DNA: TGCGCCAGCAGCACGAGGGAGAGCACAGATACGCAGTATTTT
D gene: NA
V gene: TRBV5-1
J gene: TRBJ2-3
clone size: few

CDR3 protein: CASGEGRTDTQYF
CDR3 DNA: TGTGCCAGTGGGGAGGGAAGAACAGATACGCAGTATTTT
D gene: TRBD2
V gene: TRBV6-6
J gene: TRBJ2-3
clone size: NA

CDR3 protein: CATSSPQGLGSYNEQFF
CDR3 DNA: TGTGCCACCAGCAGCCCGCAGGGGCTCGGCTCCTACAATGAGCAGTTCTTC
D gene: NA
V gene: TRBV15
J gene: TRBJ2-1
clone size: NA

CDR3 protein: CAWSVLGNDGTEAFF
CDR3 DNA: TGTGCCTGGAGTGTATTAGGGAACGACGGCACTGAAGCTTTCTTT
D gene: NA
V gene: TRBV30
J gene: TRBJ1-1
clone size: NA

CDR3 protein: CAISEGQGRYEQYF
CDR3 DNA: TGTGCCATCAGTGAGGGACAGGGGAGGTACGAGCAGTACTTC
D gene: TRBD1
V gene: TRBV10-3
J gene: TRBJ2-7
clone size: few

CDR3 protein: CASSFSRTGERGYTF
CDR3 DNA: TGTGCCAGCAGTTTCTCCAGGACAGGGGAGAGGGGCTACACCTTC
D gene: TRBD1
V gene: TRBV27
J gene: TRBJ1-2
clone size: NA

CDR3 protein: CASSRPSKSYNEQFF
CDR3 DNA: TGCGCCAGCAGTCGACCTAGTAAATCCTACAATGAGCAGTTCTTC
D gene: NA
V gene: TRBV6-2/TRBV6-3
J gene: TRBJ2-1
clone size: NA

CDR3 protein: CASSQEKGFGNTIYF
CDR3 DNA: TGTGCCAGCAGCCAAGAGAAGGGCTTTGGAAACACCATATATTTT
D gene: NA
V gene: TRBV4-2
J gene: TRBJ1-3
clone size: NA

CDR3 protein: CASSRDIGYEQYF
CDR3 DNA: TGTGCCAGCAGCCGGGACATTGGCTACGAGCAGTACTTC
D gene: NA
V gene: TRBV4-2
J gene: TRBJ2-7
clone size: few

CDR3 protein: CASRVKLAGHEQYF
CDR3 DNA: TGCGCCAGCAGGGTCAAGCTAGCGGGACACGAGCAGTACTTC
D gene: TRBD2
V gene: TRBV10-2
J gene: TRBJ2-7
clone size: NA

CDR3 protein: CASSLKAKNIQYF
CDR3 DNA: TGTGCCAGCAGCTTAAAAGCCAAAAACATTCAGTACTTC
D gene: NA
V gene: TRBV11-3
J gene: TRBJ2-4
clone size: NA

CDR3 protein: CAISERQGSDNEQFF
CDR3 DNA: TGTGCCATCAGTGAGAGGCAGGGCTCCGACAATGAGCAGTTCTTC
D gene: NA
V gene: TRBV10-3
J gene: TRBJ2-1
clone size: NA

CDR3 protein: CASSIQGDEQFF
CDR3 DNA: TGTGCCAGCAGTATACAGGGGGATGAGCAGTTCTTC
D gene: TRBD1
V gene: TRBV12-3/TRBV12-4
J gene: TRBJ2-1
clone size: NA

CDR3 protein: CSAPTGQGTHNQPQHF
CDR3 DNA: TGCAGTGCTCCTACGGGGCAGGGGACGCATAATCAGCCCCAGCATTTT
D gene: NA
V gene: TRBV20-1
J gene: TRBJ1-5
clone size: NA